The 6 T cell receptor beta chains in this list originate from one sample, sequenced in a study of blood T cell repertoires in COVID-19. Assay: immunoSEQ multiplex PCR; the TCRdb copy retains only in-frame clones and omits some. The sample contains roughly 90,000 clones, about 90% of which appear only once. The sample comprised peripheral blood. All receptors derive from a man between 50 and 59 years old with COVID-19, enrolled during active disease.

This chain uses TRBV5-8 with TRBJ1-4; D uncertain. The CDR3 covers 13 residues. From germline, CDR1 is SGHTS and CDR2 YDEGEE. V lost 0 bases and J 8 bases, leaving 8 bases between the germline ends. The CDR3 DNA follows: TGTGCCAGCAGCTTGGACGGGGTCGAAAAACTGTTTTTT. Residues: CASSLDGVEKLFF.

This chain joins TRBV10-3 and TRBJ1-1; D unclear. CDR1 is ENHRY, CDR2 SYGVKD, per germline. Trimming shortened V by 5 bases and J by 3 bases, and 7 bases separated the two germline ends. This CDR3 spans 12 amino acids. CDR3 sequence reads: CAISQVDTEAFF. CDR3 DNA: TGTGCCATCAGTCAGGTGGACACTGAAGCTTTCTTT.

The genes are TRBV6-5 and TRBJ1-2; D is perhaps TRBD1 (6 bases). Per germline, CDR1 MNHEY and CDR2 SVGAGI. Trimming took off 6 bases at V and 5 bases at J, with 13 bases between the two ends. The length of the CDR3 is 13 residues. The CDR3 spells CASRNEGGYGYTF. The CDR3 coding sequence is TGTGCCAGCAGAAACGAGGGGGGGTATGGCTACACCTTC.

The chain couples TRBV19 to TRBJ1-1, with D maybe TRBD1 (6 bases). Germline CDR1 is LNHDA and CDR2 is SQIVND (reference sequence). V lost 3 bases and J 0 bases, leaving 11 bases between the germline ends. The CDR3 runs to 15 residues. The CDR3 protein is CASSIRTAMNTEAFF. CDR3 nucleotide sequence: TGTGCCAGTAGTATTCGGACAGCCATGAACACTGAAGCTTTCTTT.

This rearrangement joins TRBV5-1 to TRBJ2-1; 9 nucleotides align to TRBD1. Per germline, CDR1 SGHRS and CDR2 YFSETQ. J gave up 9 bases and V 2 bases, and 9 bases lay outside the gene matches. CDR3 length: 15 amino acids. CDR3 DNA: TGCGCCAGCAGCTTAATGGGACAGGGTAGTGGTGAGCAGTTCTTC. Translated: CASSLMGQGSGEQFF.

In its sample, this clone was seen once. The chain uses TRBV6-5 and TRBJ1-6; D is unresolved. The CDR3 is 12 residues long. Germline V gene sequence: CDR1 MNHEY, CDR2 SVGAGI. Trimming took off 10 bases at V and 5 bases at J, with 9 bases between the two ends. Written as DNA, the CDR3 is TGTGCCACTTTTACTCATAATTCACCCCTCCACTTT. It specifies CATFTHNSPLHF.